Listed below are T cell receptor beta chains from one sample, sequenced in a study of T cells after yellow fever vaccination. TCRdb called the 5' RACE reads again in MiXCR, with one record for every CDR3 protein. The sample lists more than 350,000 distinct CDR3 sequences; approximately 10% were seen once. The sequenced sample was PBMCs, obtained on the day of the first yellow fever vaccination. Source of these receptors: a man aged 18 to 29 who received the YFV17D yellow fever vaccine. Both conserved end residues are part of each CDR3. Fields, in order: J gene, V gene, clone size, D gene, CDR3 protein, CDR3 DNA. The D gene is left open where the match is weak. Clone size is stated in some rows and not others, as once, few, many or a class when expanded.

TRBJ2-7,TRBV11-2,NA,NA,CASSRWTVGGYEQYF,TGTGCCAGCAGCAGATGGACAGTTGGCGGCTACGAGCAGTACTTC
TRBJ2-5,TRBV11-2,few,TRBD2,CASSSESGTRGQETQYF,TGTGCCAGCAGCTCCGAATCCGGGACTAGAGGCCAAGAGACCCAGTACTTC
TRBJ2-5,TRBV5-1,many,NA,CASSFWGGETQYF,TGCGCCAGCAGCTTTTGGGGAGGAGAGACCCAGTACTTC
TRBJ1-4,TRBV24-1,few,NA,CATSDSPGTKLFF,TGTGCCACCAGTGATTCACCGGGGACAAAACTGTTTTTT
TRBJ2-1,TRBV5-1,many,TRBD2,CASSLGLAGGPGNEQFF,TGCGCCAGCAGCTTGGGGCTAGCGGGGGGGCCCGGCAATGAGCAGTTCTTC
TRBJ2-4,TRBV5-4,few,NA,CASSSGDSGNIQYF,TGTGCCAGCAGCTCGGGGGACTCGGGAAACATTCAGTACTTC
TRBJ2-5,TRBV5-1,NA,NA,CASSLMAAQETQYF,TGCGCCAGCAGCTTGATGGCAGCACAAGAGACCCAGTACTTC
TRBJ1-5,TRBV9,few,NA,CASSVDPGRDQPQHF,TGTGCCAGCAGCGTAGATCCAGGGCGGGACCAGCCCCAGCATTTT
TRBJ1-1,TRBV5-6,NA,NA,CASSPARGLVTEAFF,TGTGCCAGCAGCCCGGCTCGGGGGCTGGTCACTGAAGCTTTCTTT
TRBJ2-7,TRBV27,NA,NA,CASATLDGLSYEQYF,TGTGCCAGCGCCACGCTTGACGGACTTTCTTACGAGCAGTACTTC
TRBJ2-5,TRBV3-1,many,TRBD1,CASSRTGEETQYF,TGTGCCAGCAGCCGGACAGGGGAAGAGACCCAGTACTTC
TRBJ1-5,TRBV7-8,few,TRBD1,CASSLVTGGLGNQPQHF,TGTGCCAGCAGCTTAGTAACAGGGGGCCTCGGCAATCAGCCCCAGCATTTT
TRBJ2-5,TRBV9,few,NA,CASSLNQGETQYF,TGTGCCAGCAGCCTGAACCAGGGAGAGACCCAGTACTTC
TRBJ2-1,TRBV9,NA,NA,CASSVQQTGGFYNEQFF,TGTGCCAGCAGCGTTCAGCAGACAGGAGGATTCTACAATGAGCAGTTCTTC
TRBJ2-4,TRBV3-1,NA,TRBD2,CASSHRGDKNIQYF,TGTGCCAGCAGCCACCGGGGGGACAAAAACATTCAGTACTTC
TRBJ2-3,TRBV5-1,many,NA,CASRSRSPPDTQYF,TGCGCCAGCAGGAGTCGTAGCCCCCCAGATACGCAGTATTTT
TRBJ1-2,TRBV28,few,TRBD1,CASSPRTGGTYGYTF,TGTGCCAGCAGTCCCCGGACAGGGGGCACCTATGGCTACACCTTC
TRBJ1-1,TRBV7-2,few,TRBD1,CASTPDRGRTEAFF,TGTGCCAGCACCCCGGACAGGGGAAGGACTGAAGCTTTCTTT
TRBJ1-1,TRBV19,NA,NA,CASSTYPNGPTEAFF,TGTGCCAGTAGTACCTACCCAAACGGGCCCACTGAAGCTTTCTTT
TRBJ2-5,TRBV20-1,NA,NA,CSALEVGRVETQYF,TGCAGTGCCCTAGAGGTGGGACGGGTGGAGACCCAGTACTTC
TRBJ2-4,TRBV12-3/TRBV12-4,many,NA,CASSLSYGFYIQYF,TGTGCCAGCAGTTTAAGTTATGGGTTTTACATTCAGTACTTC
TRBJ1-6,TRBV11-2,NA,NA,CASSLMDRGFNSPLHF,TGTGCCAGCAGCTTAATGGATAGGGGATTTAATTCACCCCTCCACTTT
TRBJ2-5,TRBV4-2,NA,TRBD2,CASSQDPTSWETQYF,TGTGCCAGCAGCCAAGACCCGACTAGCTGGGAGACCCAGTACTTC
TRBJ2-3,TRBV5-1,NA,TRBD2,CASSFGTSGANTQYF,TGCGCCAGCAGCTTCGGGACTAGCGGGGCGAATACGCAGTATTTT
TRBJ2-4,TRBV27,NA,NA,CASSLNRIAKNIQYF,TGTGCCAGCAGTTTAAACAGGATAGCCAAAAACATTCAGTACTTC
TRBJ2-2,TRBV6-1,many,NA,CASSAVGGSGELFF,TGTGCCAGCAGCGCCGTTGGGGGGTCCGGGGAGCTGTTTTTT
TRBJ2-3,TRBV19,many,NA,CASSMSVGGMDTQYF,TGTGCCAGTAGTATGTCCGTCGGGGGTATGGATACGCAGTATTTT
TRBJ2-5,TRBV7-9,NA,TRBD1,CASSRSPRGRNQETQYF,TGTGCCAGCAGCCGAAGCCCCAGGGGGCGAAACCAAGAGACCCAGTACTTC
TRBJ2-5,TRBV29-1,NA,NA,CSVKGRSTQETQYF,TGCAGCGTAAAGGGGAGATCTACACAAGAGACCCAGTACTTC
TRBJ1-6,TRBV4-1,few,NA,CASSQDFSGVLFSSYNSPLHF,TGCGCCAGCAGCCAAGATTTTTCAGGGGTCTTATTTAGCTCCTATAATTCACCCCTCCACTTT
TRBJ2-2,TRBV29-1,few,NA,CSAWDVTGELFF,TGCAGCGCCTGGGATGTCACCGGGGAGCTGTTTTTT
TRBJ1-6,TRBV19,NA,NA,CASSMRRSNSPLHF,TGTGCCAGTAGTATGCGACGGAGTAATTCACCCCTCCACTTT
TRBJ2-7,TRBV6-1,few,NA,CASRGRGGNYEQYF,TGTGCCAGCCGAGGTAGAGGCGGGAATTACGAGCAGTACTTC
TRBJ2-1,TRBV20-1,NA,NA,CSARWGGGQDEQFF,TGCAGTGCTAGGTGGGGGGGGGGCCAGGATGAGCAGTTCTTC
TRBJ2-3,TRBV2,many,TRBD2,CASSGAGGGTDTQYF,TGTGCCAGCAGTGGGGCTGGCGGGGGGACAGATACGCAGTATTTT
TRBJ2-7,TRBV12-3/TRBV12-4,few,NA,CASRNSGSYEQYF,TGTGCCAGCAGAAATAGCGGTTCCTACGAGCAGTACTTC
TRBJ1-1,TRBV20-1,few,NA,CSAREGRSTEAFF,TGCAGTGCTAGAGAGGGGAGAAGCACTGAAGCTTTCTTT
TRBJ1-1,TRBV20-1,few,NA,CSARGPGTVELEAFF,TGCAGTGCTAGAGGACCCGGGACCGTTGAACTTGAAGCTTTCTTT
TRBJ1-5,TRBV12-3/TRBV12-4,few,NA,CASSFWGTDQPQHF,TGTGCCAGCAGTTTTTGGGGGACCGATCAGCCCCAGCATTTT
TRBJ1-1,TRBV30,NA,NA,CAWSVRWGGTEAFF,TGTGCCTGGAGTGTACGGTGGGGGGGAACTGAAGCTTTCTTT
TRBJ1-3,TRBV12-5,few,NA,CASGFLVASSGNTIYF,TGTGCTAGTGGTTTCTTGGTGGCTTCCTCTGGAAACACCATATATTTT
TRBJ2-5,TRBV9,few,NA,CASSVTAKETQYF,TGTGCCAGCAGCGTTACAGCTAAAGAGACCCAGTACTTC
TRBJ2-1,TRBV5-1,few,TRBD1,CASSTRQGSYNEQFF,TGCGCCAGCAGCACCAGACAGGGTTCCTACAATGAGCAGTTCTTC
TRBJ2-6,TRBV7-8,few,NA,CASSYLGHSGANVLTF,TGTGCCAGCAGCTACCTAGGCCACTCTGGGGCCAACGTCCTGACTTTC
TRBJ2-5,TRBV3-1,many,TRBD2,CASSPSLAGLQETQYF,TGTGCCAGCAGCCCCAGCCTAGCGGGGCTCCAAGAGACCCAGTACTTC
TRBJ2-5,TRBV6-5,NA,TRBD2,CASSYSPGLGQTQYF,TGTGCCAGCAGTTATTCACCGGGACTAGGGCAGACCCAGTACTTC
TRBJ2-3,TRBV7-8,NA,NA,CASNFGGPPLLSTDTQYF,TGTGCCAGCAATTTTGGAGGGCCCCCTCTTCTAAGCACAGATACGCAGTATTTT
TRBJ2-5,TRBV6-1,NA,NA,CASRGTGGTETQYF,TGTGCCAGCAGGGGGACGGGGGGCACCGAGACCCAGTACTTC
TRBJ1-4,TRBV29-1,few,NA,CSVAAGIEKLFF,TGCAGCGTTGCGGCAGGGATTGAAAAACTGTTTTTT
TRBJ2-2,TRBV5-1,NA,NA,CASSLATGQGGTGELFF,TGCGCCAGCAGCCTTGCGACCGGTCAGGGGGGCACCGGGGAGCTGTTTTTT
TRBJ1-4,TRBV5-1,many,TRBD1,CASSPTGGNEKLFF,TGTGCTAGCAGCCCGACAGGGGGGAATGAAAAACTGTTTTTT
TRBJ2-2,TRBV20-1,few,NA,CSARPPGTGSIGELFF,TGCAGTGCTAGACCGCCCGGGACGGGGAGTATCGGGGAGCTGTTTTTT
TRBJ1-4,TRBV14,few,NA,CASSPTGRPGWEKLFF,TGTGCCAGCAGCCCGACAGGCCGCCCCGGATGGGAAAAACTGTTTTTT
TRBJ2-1,TRBV4-1,NA,NA,CASSRTGSRGGNEQFF,TGCGCCAGCAGCCGCACAGGGTCCAGGGGGGGCAATGAGCAGTTCTTC
TRBJ2-3,TRBV7-8,NA,TRBD2,CASSPEMAGGPDTQYF,TGTGCCAGCAGCCCCGAGATGGCGGGGGGGCCAGATACGCAGTATTTT